A single sample is the source of the 19 T cell receptor beta chains below, sequenced in a study of blood T cell repertoires in COVID-19 (TCRdb year 2020). The library was prepared using the immunoSEQ multiplex PCR assay. The clones in this table, taken by TCRdb from immuneACCESS, are in-frame only. Not every clone is retained; where verified, under half of the shortfall comes from an unresolved V gene, and the cause of the rest is unknown. This sample has around 160,000 clones in its table, and approximately 83% of those were observed once. The ten largest clones represent more than 7.5% of the sample. Sample: peripheral blood. All receptors come from a woman aged 55-69 years with COVID-19, enrolled during active disease.

This chain's CDR3 is CASSYFSGGGTQYF. The CDR3 DNA follows: TGTGCCAGCAGTTACTTTAGCGGGGGTGGGACCCAGTACTTC. This rearrangement joins TRBV6-5 to TRBJ2-5; 9 nucleotides match TRBD2. The CDR3 totals 14 residues. Germline V CDR1 and CDR2: MNHEY, SVGAGI. The trim removed 1 base at V and 7 bases at J, leaving 4 bases unmatched.

V gene TRBV5-5 combines with J gene TRBJ1-2, with 8 bases aligning to TRBD1. The V segment lost 1 base and the J segment 8 bases; nucleotides outside the gene matches: 4. Germline CDR1 reads SGHKS; CDR2 reads YYEKEE (reference sequence). The CDR3 has 13 residues. CDR3 sequence (DNA): TGTGCCAGCAGCTTGCAGGGGGCAGGAGGCTACACCTTC. It encodes CASSLQGAGGYTF.

The V and J genes are TRBV4-1 and TRBJ1-1, with a tentative D call TRBD1 (6 bases). Looked up from germline, CDR1 is MGHRA and CDR2 is YSYEKL. Trimming shortened V by 4 bases and J by 4 bases, and 13 bases separated the two germline ends. The CDR3 length is 14 residues. The CDR3 DNA is TGCGCCAGCAGCCCGGGACAAACGGGCACTGAAGCTTTCTTT. Protein product: CASSPGQTGTEAFF.

The chain couples TRBV13 to TRBJ2-3; 8 bases are shared with TRBD2. Trimming cost V 5 bases and J 6 bases; bases outside gene matches: 4. Germline V gives CDR1 PRHDT, CDR2 FYEKMQ (reference sequence). This CDR3 comprises 13 residues. The CDR3: CASSAGGADTQYF. The CDR3 coding sequence is TGTGCCAGCAGCGCCGGGGGGGCCGATACGCAGTATTTT.

The rearrangement uses TRBV6-1 and TRBJ1-2, with 9 bases matching TRBD1. Trimming cost V 3 bases and J 4 bases; bases outside gene matches: 9. The CDR3 length is 16 residues. From germline, CDR1 is MNHNS and CDR2 SASEGT. CDR3 loop: CASSDPHRGRVYGYTF. In DNA form, the CDR3 reads TGTGCCAGCAGTGACCCCCACAGGGGGCGCGTCTATGGCTACACCTTC.

CDR3 residues: CASSADRGITDTQYF. CDR3 DNA sequence: TGTGCCAGCAGTGCAGACAGGGGAATCACAGATACGCAGTATTTT. The rearrangement uses TRBV6-4 and TRBJ2-3; 8 nucleotides agree with TRBD1. CDR3 size: 15 residues. Germline trimming cut 4 bases from V and 2 bases from J; bases unmatched to any gene: 5. Germline V gives CDR1 MRHNA, CDR2 SNTAGT.

The V gene is TRBV6-5, the J gene TRBJ1-1; 10 bases agree with TRBD1. With 6 bases clipped from V and 3 bases from J, the junction kept 7 bases outside the gene matches. CDR1 and CDR2 (germline): MNHEY, SVGAGI. The CDR3 has 15 residues. CDR3 sequence reads: CASRTPGTGDTEAFF. The CDR3 nucleotides are TGTGCCAGCAGGACCCCCGGGACAGGGGACACTGAAGCTTTCTTT.

V is TRBV4-2 and J is TRBJ2-2, with TRBD2 matching 13 bases. V lost 0 bases to trimming and J lost 2 bases; unmatched junction nucleotides: 3. There are 18 residues in the CDR3. Germline CDR1 and CDR2: LGHNA and YNFKEQ. This chain's CDR3 is CASSQDTSGGDNTGELFF. CDR3 DNA sequence: TGTGCCAGCAGCCAAGATACTAGCGGGGGGGATAACACCGGGGAGCTGTTTTTT.

This clone was observed a handful of times. This rearrangement joins TRBV24-1 to TRBJ1-2, with TRBD1 as a possible D gene (5 bases). With 3 bases removed from V and 8 bases from J, the gap between germline ends came to 27 bases. The CDR3 runs 18 residues. Germline CDR1 KGHDR, CDR2 SFDVKD. CDR3 residues: CATSDPSYVGPAKEGYTF. The CDR3, as DNA: TGTGCCACCAGTGATCCCTCGTACGTGGGGCCAGCCAAGGAAGGCTACACCTTC.

The table lists this clone with a count of one. The J gene is TRBJ1-1, the V gene TRBV5-1; 8 bases map to TRBD1. The CDR3 spans 14 residues. CDR1 is SGHRS and CDR2 is YFSETQ in the germline V gene. The CDR3, as DNA: TGCGCAAGCGTGGGGACAGGCGCCAACACTGAAGCTTTCTTT. It translates to CASVGTGANTEAFF.

J is TRBJ1-2 and V is TRBV2; 9 bases align to TRBD1. CDR1 and CDR2 (germline): SNHLY, FYNNEI. CDR3 length: 18 residues. The trim removed 5 bases at V and 6 bases at J, leaving 19 bases unmatched. The CDR3 spells CASSLRRGAGTGLHGYTF. The DNA for the CDR3 is TGTGCCAGCAGTTTGCGCCGAGGGGCCGGGACAGGGCTCCATGGCTACACCTTC. The whole variable domain, remainder taken from reference TRBV2 and TRBJ1-2, is EPEVTQTPSHQVTQMGQEVILRCVPISNHLYFYWYRQILGQKVEFLVSFYNNEISEKSEIFDDQFSVERPDGSNFTLKIRSTKLEDSAMYFCASSLRRGAGTGLHGYTFGSGTRLTVV.

J is TRBJ2-3 and V is TRBV11-3, with 8 bases that match TRBD2. Looked up from germline, CDR1 is SGHNT and CDR2 is YENEEA. The CDR3 totals 17 residues. The junction had 11 bases not matched to a gene; V was cut back by 0 bases and J by 6 bases. The CDR3 DNA sequence: TGTGCCAGCAGCTTAGATTCCGGGCGGGGGGCCGGGGATACGCAGTATTTT. Residues: CASSLDSGRGAGDTQYF.

The V call is TRBV20-1, the J call TRBJ1-1; a weak D match, TRBD1 (5 bases). Germline-derived CDR1 and CDR2 are DFQATT and SNEGSKA (reference sequence). Trimming pared 3 bases from V and 3 bases from J, leaving 17 bases between. CDR3 length: 15 residues. CDR3 bases: TGCAGTGCTAGTGGGGTCGGGGGGTTCTACACTGAAGCTTTCTTT. It codes for CSASGVGGFYTEAFF.

The chain couples TRBV7-2 to TRBJ1-2; no firm D call. The CDR3 is made up of 13 amino acids. Trimming pared 4 bases from V and 5 bases from J, leaving 11 bases between. Germline lookup yields CDR1 SGHTA and CDR2 FQGNSA. DNA for the CDR3: TGTGCCAGCAGCTCCGGGGTGGGATATGGCTACACCTTC. It yields the protein CASSSGVGYGYTF.

The rearrangement uses TRBV24-1 and TRBJ2-3; possibly TRBD1 for D (7 bases). The germline V gene encodes CDR1 KGHDR and CDR2 SFDVKD. The V gene lost 6 bases and the J gene lost 4 bases, with 16 bases spanning the gap. There are 15 residues in the CDR3. CDR3 sequence (DNA): TGTGCCACCAGTCAGGGGGGAATGGTATCAGATACGCAGTATTTT. Its protein is CATSQGGMVSDTQYF.

This clone was seen a few times. V gene TRBV5-1 combines with J gene TRBJ1-2; no reliable D call. With 6 bases removed from V and 4 bases from J, the gap between germline ends came to 16 bases. Germline CDR1 is SGHRS and CDR2 is YFSETQ. The CDR3 consists of 14 residues. Here the CDR3 reads CASNSSPGSYGYTF. Written as DNA, the CDR3 is TGCGCCAGCAACTCGTCCCCAGGCAGCTATGGCTACACCTTC.

The V gene is TRBV6-1, the J gene TRBJ2-3, with TRBD1 matching over 8 bases. The junction had 13 bases not matched to a gene; V was cut back by 4 bases and J by 4 bases. Germline V gene sequence: CDR1 MNHNS, CDR2 SASEGT. The CDR3 sequence is 17 residues long. The CDR3 region has the DNA TGTGCCAGCAGTGGCCCGGGACAGGTACCCAGCTCAGATACGCAGTATTTT. Its protein product is CASSGPGQVPSSDTQYF.

V gene TRBV6-5 combines with J gene TRBJ1-5; D is uncertain. V lost 0 bases, J lost 6 bases, and 12 bases lay in between. Per germline, CDR1 MNHEY and CDR2 SVGAGI. The CDR3 covers 15 residues. CDR3 residues: CASSYSSRSSQPQHF. DNA of the CDR3: TGTGCCAGCAGTTACTCGAGCCGGTCAAGTCAGCCCCAGCATTTT.

The V gene is TRBV5-4, the J gene TRBJ1-6, with 7 positions matching TRBD1. Germline lookup yields CDR1 SGHNT and CDR2 YYREEE (reference sequence). Trimming cost V 4 bases and J 9 bases; bases outside gene matches: 10. This CDR3 is 15 amino acids long. The CDR3 loop is CASSPRDRLGSPLHF. CDR3 bases: TGTGCCAGCAGCCCGAGGGACAGATTGGGTTCACCCCTCCACTTT.